This T cell receptor beta chain appears in the sequencing data of a study of breast tumors, draining lymph nodes, adjacent tissues. Study results and limitations: Luminal-like breast cancer showed significantly higher tumor–nontumor repertoire similarity than basal-like. Tumor T cell lymph node origin was a supported hypothesis, not proven. The data were judged consistent with most tumor T cells coming from lymph node and expanding in tumor. Tumor TCR diversity was below lymph nodes but above nontumor tissue.

Samples came from axillary lymph nodes draining the breast cancer. The CDR3 runs to 16 residues. With 4 bases clipped from V and 3 bases from J, the junction kept 6 bases outside the gene matches. CDR1 is MNHEY and CDR2 is SVGEGT in the germline V gene. As concerns this clonotype: The antigen remains unidentified.

TCRdb itself ran the multiplex PCR reads through MiXCR, one entry per CDR3 protein. Of 200,000 to 300,000 distinct CDR3 sequences detected, more than 30% appear once; the ten largest clones hold around 1%. The sequencing sample was made of axillary lymph node tissue. This rearrangement joins TRBV6-2 or TRBV6-3 to TRBJ2-1; 10 positions match TRBD2. This clonotype was obtained from a female donor with breast cancer. Some clones in this sample may be carry-over from other donors' samples. CDR3 residues: CASSSLTSGNYNEQFF. The CDR3 DNA reads TGTGCCAGCAGTTCCTTAACTAGCGGGAACTACAATGAGCAGTTCTTC.